This is a list of T cell receptor beta chains from one sample in a study of Graves' ophthalmopathy and Graves' hyperthyroidism. TCRdb re-analysed the multiplex PCR reads in MiXCR, keeping a single row per CDR3 protein. The table records hundreds of thousands of distinct CDR3 sequences, 35% to 50% of them present only once. The sequenced sample consisted of peripheral blood. The origin of the receptors is an adult man with Graves' ophthalmopathy. The conserved cysteine and the conserved F or W are not part of the CDR3 here. The D gene is left open where the match is weak.

D: NA; length: 16; J: TRBJ2-2; V: TRBV5-1; CDR3: ASSLGGPWLGNTGELF
D: TRBD1; length: 14; J: TRBJ1-6; V: TRBV20-1; CDR3: SARDADRGDNSPLH
D: NA; length: 13; J: TRBJ1-1; V: TRBV5-5; CDR3: ASSPLGDRYTEAF
D: NA; length: 12; J: TRBJ1-2; V: TRBV11-2; CDR3: ASSQEDSNYGYT
D: NA; length: 13; J: TRBJ1-4; V: TRBV3-1; CDR3: ASSSIGTGNEKLF
D: NA; length: 12; J: TRBJ2-2; V: TRBV6-5; CDR3: ASSYVGRNGELF
D: NA; length: 13; J: TRBJ2-5; V: TRBV5-6; CDR3: ASSKRTGGQETQY
D: NA; length: 12; J: TRBJ2-2; V: TRBV20-1; CDR3: SAKRALNTGELF
D: TRBD2; length: 14; J: TRBJ2-5; V: TRBV9; CDR3: ASSADGGRAGGSQY
D: NA; length: 12; J: TRBJ1-4; V: TRBV25-1; CDR3: ASLFPGRDEKLF
D: NA; length: 11; J: TRBJ1-2; V: TRBV20-1; CDR3: SARDWQTYGYT
D: NA; length: 9; J: TRBJ2-7; V: TRBV20-1; CDR3: SAMGALEQY
D: TRBD2; length: 14; J: TRBJ2-7; V: TRBV7-6; CDR3: ASSLASHGLAAEQY
D: TRBD1; length: 13; J: TRBJ1-2; V: TRBV5-1; CDR3: ASNRDRGTGDGYT
D: TRBD1; length: 11; J: TRBJ1-2; V: TRBV25-1; CDR3: ASSGTGGSGYT
D: NA; length: 11; J: TRBJ2-7; V: TRBV7-4; CDR3: ASSQRTSYEQY
D: NA; length: 12; J: TRBJ2-2; V: TRBV13; CDR3: ASSQTELSGELF
D: NA; length: 13; J: TRBJ1-6; V: TRBV6-5; CDR3: ASRLGVASNSPLH
D: NA; length: 12; J: TRBJ1-3; V: TRBV29-1; CDR3: SSLMASGVNTIY
D: NA; length: 12; J: TRBJ1-1; V: TRBV29-1; CDR3: SAIGGGGSTEAF
D: NA; length: 11; J: TRBJ2-2; V: TRBV2; CDR3: ASRTSLAGKLF
D: NA; length: 11; J: NA; V: TRBV7-9; CDR3: ASSDPRGDTQY
D: NA; length: 11; J: TRBJ1-4; V: TRBV20-1; CDR3: SAHSGGDEKLF
D: NA; length: 11; J: NA; V: TRBV2; CDR3: ASSIDANNEQF
D: NA; length: 12; J: TRBJ1-2; V: TRBV19; CDR3: ASSSIGGDYGYT
D: NA; length: 12; J: TRBJ1-4; V: TRBV5-1; CDR3: ASSIQGVGEKLF
D: NA; length: 12; J: TRBJ2-7; V: TRBV10-3; CDR3: ASIPGEGTYEQY
D: TRBD1; length: 11; J: TRBJ1-4; V: TRBV7-2; CDR3: ASSKGQVEKLF
D: TRBD1; length: 14; J: TRBJ1-2; V: TRBV25-1; CDR3: ASSDGGTGLNYGYT
D: NA; length: 10; J: TRBJ1-2; V: TRBV29-1; CDR3: SVEDQGLGYT
D: TRBD1; length: 13; J: TRBJ1-1; V: TRBV10-3; CDR3: AIRGGTGADTEAF
D: NA; length: 11; J: TRBJ1-3; V: TRBV11-1; CDR3: AREPGSGNTIY
D: TRBD1; length: 13; J: TRBJ1-6; V: TRBV20-1; CDR3: SARGVGQGAWPLH
D: NA; length: 12; J: TRBJ2-5; V: TRBV7-9; CDR3: ASSKGVRGETQY
D: TRBD1; length: 13; J: TRBJ2-7; V: TRBV30; CDR3: AWSVMGQGTYEQY
D: NA; length: 15; J: TRBJ2-5; V: TRBV20-1; CDR3: SASRKVRRGIQETQY
D: TRBD1; length: 14; J: TRBJ2-1; V: TRBV15; CDR3: ATSIETGTGYNEQF
D: NA; length: 13; J: TRBJ1-5; V: TRBV7-2; CDR3: ASSLIPPGNQPQH
D: TRBD1; length: 12; J: TRBJ1-1; V: TRBV6-5; CDR3: ASSPTLDRGEAF
D: TRBD1; length: 12; J: TRBJ1-1; V: TRBV12-3/TRBV12-4; CDR3: ASRLGQGRSEAF
D: NA; length: 11; J: TRBJ1-1; V: TRBV30; CDR3: AWSVMGAVEAF
D: NA; length: 12; J: TRBJ1-1; V: TRBV14; CDR3: ASQRGGPPDEAF
D: NA; length: 12; J: TRBJ2-7; V: TRBV7-9; CDR3: ASSLGQVPYEQY
D: NA; length: 10; J: TRBJ1-5; V: TRBV20-1; CDR3: SASLSNQPQH
D: NA; length: 10; J: TRBJ1-2; V: TRBV20-1; CDR3: SAVDGNYGYT
D: NA; length: 13; J: TRBJ1-4; V: TRBV4-1; CDR3: ASRDSRPPGEKLF
D: TRBD1; length: 14; J: TRBJ2-5; V: TRBV25-1; CDR3: ASPERLDRDQETQY
D: NA; length: 13; J: TRBJ2-3; V: TRBV7-2; CDR3: ASSLAGVGTDTQY
D: TRBD2; length: 16; J: TRBJ2-5; V: TRBV11-2; CDR3: ASSKGLAGPLYQETQY
D: NA; length: 12; J: TRBJ2-7; V: TRBV6-2/TRBV6-3; CDR3: ASSYSGIPYEQY
D: NA; length: 12; J: TRBJ1-4; V: TRBV6-5; CDR3: ASSRGLTNEKLF